The 5 T cell receptor beta chains presented below share a single source sample, sequenced in a study of shared clonotypes between healthy human individuals. Data came from immunoSEQ multiplex PCR; TCRdb stores just in-frame clones and leaves some out. The table includes fewer than 3 million clones, around 92% detected once. Sequencing was carried out using naive CD4+ T cells from PBMCs. The subset denotes: CD45RA+ positively selected. Source of these receptors: a man younger than 35 in good health. Some clones in this sample may be carry-over from other donors' samples.

This clone has more than one count but fewer than ten. The CDR3 sequence: CASSTRTGTDTQYF. In nucleotides, the CDR3 is TGCGCCAGCAGCACCCGGACAGGGACAGATACGCAGTATTTT. The rearrangement links TRBV5-1 to TRBJ2-3, with 8 positions matching TRBD1. CDR1 is SGHRS, CDR2 YFSETQ, per germline. After removal of 4 bases from V and 3 bases from J, the junction contained 4 bases not matched to a gene. The CDR3 is made up of 14 amino acids.

CDR3 nucleotides: TGCGCCAGCAGTGCCTCGACTGGAAACACCATATATTTT. This translates into CASSASTGNTIYF. V gene TRBV10-1 combines with J gene TRBJ1-3; no definite D call. Germline V gene sequence: CDR1 WNHNN, CDR2 SYGVQD (reference sequence). V was pared by 4 bases and J by 2 bases, with 6 bases between. The CDR3 is made up of 13 amino acids.

The J gene is TRBJ1-2, the V gene TRBV29-1; D not certain. Germline CDR1 reads SQVTM; CDR2 reads ANQGSEA. This CDR3 region has 14 residues. Trimming removed 1 base from V and 2 bases from J, with 11 bases in between. In nucleotides, the CDR3 is TGCAGCGTTGAAGTGTCCCCCGGGAACTATGGCTACACCTTC. It codes for CSVEVSPGNYGYTF.

The chain recombines TRBV14 with TRBJ1-1; unclear D gene. This CDR3 comprises 13 residues. Trimming cost V 3 bases and J 3 bases, with 8 bases left between them. Germline-derived CDR1 and CDR2 are SGHDN and FVKESK. This CDR3 reads CASSQVRDTEAFF. DNA for the CDR3: TGTGCCAGCAGCCAGGTGAGGGACACTGAAGCTTTCTTT.

V gene TRBV5-1 combines with J gene TRBJ2-1; D might be TRBD2 (5 bases). The CDR3 is 14 residues long. Germline CDR1 and CDR2: SGHRS and YFSETQ. The V end lost 4 bases, the J end lost 3 bases, and 11 bases lay between the germline ends. This chain's CDR3 is CASSKRRGYNEQFF. The CDR3 DNA reads TGCGCCAGCAGCAAACGACGGGGCTACAATGAGCAGTTCTTC.